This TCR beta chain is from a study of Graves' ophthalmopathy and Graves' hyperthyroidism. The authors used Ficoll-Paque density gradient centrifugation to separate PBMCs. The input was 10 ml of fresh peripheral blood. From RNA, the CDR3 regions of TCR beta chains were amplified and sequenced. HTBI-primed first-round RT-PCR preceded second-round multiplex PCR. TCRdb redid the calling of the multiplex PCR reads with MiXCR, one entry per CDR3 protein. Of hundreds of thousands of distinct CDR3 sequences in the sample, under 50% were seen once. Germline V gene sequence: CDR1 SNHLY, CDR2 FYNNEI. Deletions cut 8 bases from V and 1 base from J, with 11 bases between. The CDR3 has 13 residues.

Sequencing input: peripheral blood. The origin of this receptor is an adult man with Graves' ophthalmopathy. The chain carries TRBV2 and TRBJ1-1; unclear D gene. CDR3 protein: CASLSVENTEAFF. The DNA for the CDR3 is TGTGCCAGCTTGTCGGTCGAGAACACTGAAGCTTTCTTT.